Listed below are T cell receptor beta chains from one sample, sequenced in a study of blood T cell repertoires in COVID-19. Generated by immunoSEQ multiplex PCR, the TCRdb table keeps only in-frame clones and is missing some. Of approximately 300,000 clones in the sample, almost 90% were seen once. Sequenced input: peripheral blood. The source of these receptors is a woman in her forties with COVID-19, enrolled during active disease. The CDR3 runs from the conserved cysteine through the conserved F or W. Each record gives: V gene, clone size, J gene, D gene, CDR3 protein, CDR3 DNA. The D gene is left open where the match is weak. Only part of the rows carry a size: once, few, many, or a class if the clone is expanded.

v_gene: TRBV2
abundance: .
j_gene: TRBJ2-7
d_gene: TRBD2
CDR3aa: CASSQRLAGGYEQYF
CDR3nt: TGTGCCAGCAGTCAGAGACTAGCGGGAGGCTACGAGCAGTACTTC

v_gene: TRBV27
abundance: .
j_gene: TRBJ1-3
d_gene: TRBD1
CDR3aa: CASSFRGTGGGHTIYF
CDR3nt: TGTGCCAGCAGTTTTCGCGGGACAGGGGGCGGACACACCATATATTTT

v_gene: TRBV28
abundance: once
j_gene: TRBJ1-2
d_gene: TRBD1
CDR3aa: CASSLLYRAGGYNYGYTF
CDR3nt: TGTGCCAGCAGTTTATTATATCGGGCAGGGGGTTATAACTATGGCTACACCTTC

v_gene: TRBV10-3
abundance: .
j_gene: TRBJ2-3
d_gene: TRBD1
CDR3aa: CAIKGAGGQDTQYF
CDR3nt: TGTGCCATCAAAGGGGCAGGGGGCCAGGATACGCAGTATTTT

v_gene: TRBV4-3
abundance: .
j_gene: TRBJ1-6
d_gene: .
CDR3aa: CASSQDIGGGTYNSPLHF
CDR3nt: TGCGCCAGCAGCCAAGATATCGGGGGGGGAACCTATAATTCACCCCTCCACTTT

v_gene: TRBV14
abundance: .
j_gene: TRBJ2-3
d_gene: TRBD2
CDR3aa: CASSQAGGWADTQYF
CDR3nt: TGTGCCAGCAGCCAAGCGGGGGGTTGGGCAGATACGCAGTATTTT

v_gene: TRBV11-2
abundance: .
j_gene: TRBJ2-5
d_gene: .
CDR3aa: CASSLVKRAPRAQYF
CDR3nt: TGTGCCAGCAGCTTAGTAAAGAGGGCCCCTAGGGCCCAGTACTTC

v_gene: TRBV5-1
abundance: .
j_gene: TRBJ1-6
d_gene: .
CDR3aa: CASSLGSSYNSPLHF
CDR3nt: TGCGCCAGCAGCTTGGGGAGCTCCTATAATTCACCCCTCCACTTT

v_gene: TRBV11-3
abundance: .
j_gene: TRBJ2-1
d_gene: TRBD1
CDR3aa: CASSLGRDRKPTNEQFF
CDR3nt: TGTGCCAGCAGCTTAGGTCGGGACAGGAAGCCCACTAATGAGCAGTTCTTC

v_gene: TRBV6-1
abundance: .
j_gene: TRBJ2-7
d_gene: TRBD1
CDR3aa: CASSEGGQGSYEQYF
CDR3nt: TGTGCCAGCAGTGAAGGGGGACAGGGTTCGTACGAGCAGTACTTC

v_gene: TRBV27
abundance: once
j_gene: TRBJ2-1
d_gene: TRBD2
CDR3aa: CASSSPRLTSDSYNEQFF
CDR3nt: TGTGCCAGCAGTTCACCCCGCCTAACTAGCGATAGCTACAATGAGCAGTTCTTC

v_gene: TRBV5-1
abundance: .
j_gene: TRBJ2-2
d_gene: TRBD2
CDR3aa: CASSLVVTSAGELFF
CDR3nt: TGCGCCAGCAGCTTGGTCGTGACTAGCGCCGGGGAGCTGTTTTTT

v_gene: TRBV28
abundance: .
j_gene: TRBJ1-1
d_gene: TRBD1
CDR3aa: CASSEQGRPEAFF
CDR3nt: TGTGCCAGCAGTGAACAGGGGAGGCCTGAAGCTTTCTTT

v_gene: TRBV14
abundance: .
j_gene: TRBJ1-1
d_gene: .
CDR3aa: CASSPNSQGPKAFF
CDR3nt: TGTGCCAGCAGCCCAAATTCACAGGGACCTAAAGCTTTCTTT

v_gene: TRBV24-1
abundance: .
j_gene: TRBJ2-1
d_gene: .
CDR3aa: CATSALNNEQFF
CDR3nt: TGTGCCACCAGTGCTCTTAACAATGAGCAGTTCTTC

v_gene: TRBV28
abundance: .
j_gene: TRBJ2-7
d_gene: .
CDR3aa: CASSLGAEQYF
CDR3nt: TGTGCCAGCAGTCTAGGGGCCGAGCAGTACTTC

v_gene: TRBV28
abundance: .
j_gene: TRBJ1-4
d_gene: .
CDR3aa: CASSFPQGGAVKLFF
CDR3nt: TGTGCCAGCAGTTTCCCTCAAGGGGGGGCGGTAAAACTGTTTTTT

v_gene: TRBV7-8
abundance: .
j_gene: TRBJ2-7
d_gene: .
CDR3aa: CASSPTNEQYF
CDR3nt: TGTGCCAGCAGCCCGACTAACGAGCAGTACTTC

v_gene: TRBV13
abundance: .
j_gene: TRBJ2-3
d_gene: TRBD2
CDR3aa: CASSGLAGADTQYF
CDR3nt: TGTGCCAGCAGCGGATTAGCGGGGGCAGATACGCAGTATTTT

v_gene: TRBV7-3
abundance: few
j_gene: TRBJ2-7
d_gene: .
CDR3aa: CASSLVQGGAEQYF
CDR3nt: TGTGCCAGCAGCTTAGTACAGGGAGGGGCCGAGCAGTACTTC

v_gene: TRBV24-1
abundance: .
j_gene: TRBJ2-1
d_gene: .
CDR3aa: CATSDASAAKHNEQFF
CDR3nt: TGTGCCACCAGTGATGCGTCGGCGGCGAAGCACAATGAGCAGTTCTTC

v_gene: TRBV25-1
abundance: .
j_gene: TRBJ2-1
d_gene: .
CDR3aa: CASSESAGRGSYNEQFF
CDR3nt: TGTGCCAGCAGTGAATCCGCGGGACGGGGTTCCTACAATGAGCAGTTCTTC